This T cell receptor (beta chain) was documented in a study of T cell changes during pregnancy in multiple sclerosis. Produced via immunoSEQ multiplex PCR; TCRdb's table is partial and in-frame only. The repertoire consists of approximately 100,000 clones, with under 95% occurring once and the leading ten covering roughly 2%. The CDR3 covers 17 residues. Germline CDR1 is SNHLY and CDR2 is FYNNEI. With 4 bases clipped from V and 0 bases from J, the junction kept 6 bases outside the gene matches. Sequenced material: peripheral blood, taken after pregnancy. This clonotype was sampled from a female donor in good health, enrolled as a control in a pregnancy study. The chain is built from TRBV2 and TRBJ1-4, with 9 bases aligning to TRBD1. The CDR3 DNA reads as TGTGCCAGCAGTGCTCCGGGACAGGGCGCAACTAATGAAAAACTGTTTTTT. Its translation is CASSAPGQGATNEKLFF.